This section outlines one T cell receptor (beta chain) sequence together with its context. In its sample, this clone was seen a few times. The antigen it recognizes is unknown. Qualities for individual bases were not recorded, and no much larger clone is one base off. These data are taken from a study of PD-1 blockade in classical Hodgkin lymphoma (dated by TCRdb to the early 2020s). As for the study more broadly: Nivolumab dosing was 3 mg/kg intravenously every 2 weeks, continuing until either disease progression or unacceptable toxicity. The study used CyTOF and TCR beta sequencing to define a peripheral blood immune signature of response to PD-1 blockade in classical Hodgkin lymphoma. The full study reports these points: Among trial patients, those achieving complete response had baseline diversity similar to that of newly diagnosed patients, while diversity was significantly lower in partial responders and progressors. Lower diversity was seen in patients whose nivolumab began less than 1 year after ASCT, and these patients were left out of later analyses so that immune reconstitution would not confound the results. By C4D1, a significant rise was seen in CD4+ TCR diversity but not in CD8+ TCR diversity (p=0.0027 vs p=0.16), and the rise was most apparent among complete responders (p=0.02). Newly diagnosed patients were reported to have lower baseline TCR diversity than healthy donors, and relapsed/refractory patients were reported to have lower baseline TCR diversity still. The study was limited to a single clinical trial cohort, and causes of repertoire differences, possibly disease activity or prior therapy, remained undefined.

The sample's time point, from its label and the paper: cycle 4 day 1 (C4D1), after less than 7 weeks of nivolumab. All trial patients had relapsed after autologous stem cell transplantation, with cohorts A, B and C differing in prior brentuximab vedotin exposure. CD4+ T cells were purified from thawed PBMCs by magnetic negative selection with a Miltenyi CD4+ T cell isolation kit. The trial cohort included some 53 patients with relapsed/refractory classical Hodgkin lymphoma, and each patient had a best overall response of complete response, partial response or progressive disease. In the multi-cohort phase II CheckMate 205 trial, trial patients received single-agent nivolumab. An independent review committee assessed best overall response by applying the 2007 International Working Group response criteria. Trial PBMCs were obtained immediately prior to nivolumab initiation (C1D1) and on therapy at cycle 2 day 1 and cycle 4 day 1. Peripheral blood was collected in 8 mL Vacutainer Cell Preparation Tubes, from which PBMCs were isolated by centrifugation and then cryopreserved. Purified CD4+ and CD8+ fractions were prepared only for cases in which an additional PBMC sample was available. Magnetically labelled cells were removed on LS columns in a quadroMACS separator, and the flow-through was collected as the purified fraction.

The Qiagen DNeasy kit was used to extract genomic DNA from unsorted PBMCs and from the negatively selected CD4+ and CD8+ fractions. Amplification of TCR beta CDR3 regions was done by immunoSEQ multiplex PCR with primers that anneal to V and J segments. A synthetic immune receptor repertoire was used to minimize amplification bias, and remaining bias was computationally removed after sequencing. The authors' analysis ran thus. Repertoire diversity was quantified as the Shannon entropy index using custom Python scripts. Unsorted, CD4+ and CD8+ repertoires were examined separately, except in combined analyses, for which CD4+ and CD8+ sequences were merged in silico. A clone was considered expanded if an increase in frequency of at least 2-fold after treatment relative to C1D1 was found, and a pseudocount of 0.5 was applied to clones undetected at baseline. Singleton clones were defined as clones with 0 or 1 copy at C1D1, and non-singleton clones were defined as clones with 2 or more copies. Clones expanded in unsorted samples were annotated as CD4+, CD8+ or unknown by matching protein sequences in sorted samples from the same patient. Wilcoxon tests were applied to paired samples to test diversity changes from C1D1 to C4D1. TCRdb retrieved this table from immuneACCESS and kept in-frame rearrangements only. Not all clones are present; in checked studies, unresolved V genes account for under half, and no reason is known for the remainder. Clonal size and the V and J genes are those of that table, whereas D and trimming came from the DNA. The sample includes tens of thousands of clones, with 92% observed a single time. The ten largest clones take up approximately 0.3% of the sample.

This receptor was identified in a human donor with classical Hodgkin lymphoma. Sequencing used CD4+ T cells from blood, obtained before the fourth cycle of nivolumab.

The DNA is as follows: TGCGCCAGCAGCCCACTAGGGCGGGGACAGGGGAGTCAGTACTTC. This yields the protein CASSPLGRGQGSQYF. The chain links TRBV5-1 with TRBJ2-7, with TRBD1 identical over 10 junction bases. The CDR3, from cysteine to phenylalanine, totals 15 residues. Kept here is only the CDR3 DNA, which spans 45 bases and is read in frame from base 1. From V the trimming removes 4 bases and from J it removes 10 bases, while the gene matches leave 14 bases of the junction unaccounted for. Via the germline V gene, CDR1 is SGHRS and CDR2 YFSETQ.